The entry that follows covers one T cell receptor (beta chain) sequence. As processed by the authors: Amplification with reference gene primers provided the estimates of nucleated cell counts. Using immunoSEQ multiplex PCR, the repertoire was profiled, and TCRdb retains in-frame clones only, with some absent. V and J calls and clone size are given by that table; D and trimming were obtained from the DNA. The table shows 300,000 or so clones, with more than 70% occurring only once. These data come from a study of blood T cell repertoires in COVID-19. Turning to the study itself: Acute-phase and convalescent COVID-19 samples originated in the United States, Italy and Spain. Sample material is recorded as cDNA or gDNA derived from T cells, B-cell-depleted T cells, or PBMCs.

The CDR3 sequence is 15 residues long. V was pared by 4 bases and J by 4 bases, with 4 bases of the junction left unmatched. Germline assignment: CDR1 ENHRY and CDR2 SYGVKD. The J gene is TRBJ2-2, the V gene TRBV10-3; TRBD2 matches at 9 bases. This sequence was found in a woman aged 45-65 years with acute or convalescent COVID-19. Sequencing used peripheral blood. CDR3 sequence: CAISGGGGVTGELFF. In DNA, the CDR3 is TGTGCCATCAGTGGCGGCGGGGGGGTCACCGGGGAGCTGTTTTTT.